The entry below describes one T cell receptor beta chain. Its antigen remains unidentified. Per-nucleotide qualities are absent, and no much larger clonotype sits a single base away. This record comes from a study of vaccination and CD4 T cells after COVID-19 (dated 2022 in TCRdb). Describing the broader study: Convalescent patients had a positive SARS-CoV-2 result on nasal swab PCR, and of these patients, nine had mild disease and one had severe disease. Post-COVID blood samples were collected from convalescent patients a median of approximately 93 days after diagnosis, with a range of about 30 to 161 days. Participants got two doses of the Pfizer-BioNTech BNT162b2 vaccine (n=8) or two doses of the Moderna mRNA-1273 vaccine (n=2). In the convalescent cohort there were six males and four females, among whom were two Hispanic individuals, seven Caucasians, two Asians and one multiracial person. In 10 COVID-19 convalescent patients and a few infection-naive healthy vaccine recipients, researchers compared the spike-specific CD4+ TCR repertoire from before mRNA vaccination with the repertoire from after. The time from the second vaccine dose to post-vaccine blood sampling had a median of roughly 77 days and ranged from about 12 to 250 days. Results the study describes overall, beyond this receptor: The median count of SARS-CoV-2-reactive clonotypes went up from 20 to 25 after infection to about 40 after vaccination, although the change was not significant. Of the vaccine-specific clones in convalescent patients, 304 of 307, or nearly all, reacted only to SARS-CoV-2 spike and did not cross-react with common cold coronaviruses. Only a relatively small number of convalescent patients were included in the study, and early timepoints following natural infection were not analyzed. In convalescent patients, a median approximately 90% of post-vaccine SARS-CoV-2-reactive clones were detected only after vaccination, suggesting vaccine-specific priming.

Trimming takes 2 bases from V and 8 bases from J, and the germline ends sit 12 bases apart. From cysteine to phenylalanine, the CDR3 is 13 amino acids long. CDR3 DNA only is kept here, 39 bases in frame from base 1. The germline V gene supplies CDR1 MNHNS and CDR2 SASEGT. Library preparation employed PCR. The sequencer listed for this sample is Illumina iSeq 100. The authors' pipeline ran thus. Non-productive sequences were removed, and CDR3s that did not start with C, did not end with F or W, or were shorter than 7 amino acids were discarded. Similarity between CDR3 sequences was evaluated in R version 3.6.1 using Levenshtein distances (stringdist) and unrooted phylogenetic trees (ape). TCRdb redid the processing of the public reads, applying fastp at Q25 and MiXCR, and retained in-frame beta chains. Under each unique CDR3 protein, matching rows form one entry showing the most common genes and DNA. TCRdb, rather than the study authors, made the V and J calls. The table for this sample lists about 18,000 distinct CDR3 sequences; around 62% of them were counted only once. Of the sample, over 0.9% is held by the ten largest clones.

The positive SARS-CoV-2 PCR tests of the convalescent patients were dated from March to December 2020, before the Alpha, Beta and Delta variants emerged in the United States. Ficoll-Paque Plus gradient centrifugation was used to isolate PBMCs from whole blood, and the isolated PBMCs were then either used fresh or cryopreserved at -140C. The rearrangement joined TRBV6-1 to TRBJ1-2, with a tentative D gene TRBD1 over 5 matching bases. The sequence was collected from a human donor who had recovered from COVID-19. Sequences were derived from CD4+ T cells from blood, sampled before SARS-CoV-2 vaccination. At the DNA level, the sequence is TGTGCCAGCAGTGAAAACAGGTTAATGGGCTACACCTTC. The translation is CASSENRLMGYTF.